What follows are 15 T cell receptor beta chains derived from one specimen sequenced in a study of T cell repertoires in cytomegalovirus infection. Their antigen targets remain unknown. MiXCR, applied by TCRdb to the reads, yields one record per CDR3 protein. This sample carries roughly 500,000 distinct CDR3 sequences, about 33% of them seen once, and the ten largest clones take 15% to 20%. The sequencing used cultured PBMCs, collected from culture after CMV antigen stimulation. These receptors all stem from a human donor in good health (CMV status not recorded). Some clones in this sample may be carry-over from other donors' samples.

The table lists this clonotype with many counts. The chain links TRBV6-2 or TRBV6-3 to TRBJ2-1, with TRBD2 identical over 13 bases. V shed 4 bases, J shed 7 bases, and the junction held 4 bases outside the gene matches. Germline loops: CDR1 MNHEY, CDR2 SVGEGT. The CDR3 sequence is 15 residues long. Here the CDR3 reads CASSFGLAGVNEQFF. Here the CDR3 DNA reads TGTGCCAGCAGTTTCGGACTAGCGGGAGTTAATGAGCAGTTCTTC.

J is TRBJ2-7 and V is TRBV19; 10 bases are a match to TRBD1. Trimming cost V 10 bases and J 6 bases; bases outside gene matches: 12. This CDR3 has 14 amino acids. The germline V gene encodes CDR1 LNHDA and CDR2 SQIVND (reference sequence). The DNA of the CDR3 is TGTGCCACAGTCCAGGGACAGGGGTCTTTCGAGCAGTACTTC. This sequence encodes CATVQGQGSFEQYF.

Here the CDR3 reads CASSDLRNQPQHF. DNA for the CDR3: TGCGCCAGCAGCGACTTAAGGAATCAGCCCCAGCATTTT. V and J are TRBV4-1 and TRBJ1-5; D gene unclear. The CDR3 runs 13 residues. Trimming stripped 5 bases from V and 4 bases from J, with 9 bases between. Germline CDR1 is MGHRA and CDR2 is YSYEKL.

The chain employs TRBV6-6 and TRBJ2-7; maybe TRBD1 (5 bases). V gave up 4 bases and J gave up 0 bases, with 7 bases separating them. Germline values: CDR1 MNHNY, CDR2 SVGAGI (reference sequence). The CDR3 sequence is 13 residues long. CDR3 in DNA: TGTGCCAGCAGTTCACAGGACTCCTACGAGCAGTACGTC. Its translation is CASSSQDSYEQYV.

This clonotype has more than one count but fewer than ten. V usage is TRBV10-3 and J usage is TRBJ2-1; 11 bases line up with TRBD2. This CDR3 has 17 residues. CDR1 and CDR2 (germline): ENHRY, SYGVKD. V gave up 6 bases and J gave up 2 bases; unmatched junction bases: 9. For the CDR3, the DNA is TGTGCCATCAGAGAAGGGACTAGCGGCACTACCTACAATGAGCAGTTCTTC. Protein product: CAIREGTSGTTYNEQFF.

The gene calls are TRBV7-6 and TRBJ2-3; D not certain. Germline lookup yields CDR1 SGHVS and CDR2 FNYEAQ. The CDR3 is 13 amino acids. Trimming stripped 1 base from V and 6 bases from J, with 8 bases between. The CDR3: CASSLGPLDTQYF. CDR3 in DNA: TGTGCCAGCAGCTTAGGGCCCTTGGATACGCAGTATTTT.

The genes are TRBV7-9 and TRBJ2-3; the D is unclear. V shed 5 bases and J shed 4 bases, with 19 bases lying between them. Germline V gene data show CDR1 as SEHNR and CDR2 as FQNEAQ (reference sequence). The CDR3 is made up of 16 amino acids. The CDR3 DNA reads TGTGCCAGCAGCGCAACTACATCGGCGTCAGCAGATACGCAGTATTTT. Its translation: CASSATTSASADTQYF.

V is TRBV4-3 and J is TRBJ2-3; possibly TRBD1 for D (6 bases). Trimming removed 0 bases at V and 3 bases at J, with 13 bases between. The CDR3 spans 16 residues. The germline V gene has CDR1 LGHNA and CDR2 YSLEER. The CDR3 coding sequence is TGCGCCAGCAGCCAAGATACGGCAGGGGAGACAGATACGCAGTATTTT. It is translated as CASSQDTAGETDTQYF.

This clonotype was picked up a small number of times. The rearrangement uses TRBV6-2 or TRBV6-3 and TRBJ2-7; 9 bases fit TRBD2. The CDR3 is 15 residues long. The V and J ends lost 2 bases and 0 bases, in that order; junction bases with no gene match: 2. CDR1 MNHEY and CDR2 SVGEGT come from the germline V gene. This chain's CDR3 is CASSYLAGPSYEQYV. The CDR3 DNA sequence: TGTGCCAGCAGTTACCTAGCGGGACCCTCCTACGAGCAGTACGTC.

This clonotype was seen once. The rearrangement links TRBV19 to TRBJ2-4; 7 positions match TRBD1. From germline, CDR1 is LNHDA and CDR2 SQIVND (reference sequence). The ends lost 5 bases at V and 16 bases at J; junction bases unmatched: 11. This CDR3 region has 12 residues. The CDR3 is CASSGPGQITYF. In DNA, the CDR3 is TGTGCCAGTAGTGGCCCGGGACAGATAACTTACTTC.

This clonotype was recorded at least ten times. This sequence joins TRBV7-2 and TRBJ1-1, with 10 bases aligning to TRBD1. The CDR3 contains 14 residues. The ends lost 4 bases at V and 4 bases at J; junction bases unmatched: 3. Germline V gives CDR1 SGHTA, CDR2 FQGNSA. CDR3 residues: CASSWGQGSTEAFF. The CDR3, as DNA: TGTGCCAGCAGCTGGGGACAGGGGTCCACTGAAGCTTTCTTT. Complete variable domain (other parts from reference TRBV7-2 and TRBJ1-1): GAGVSQSPSNKVTEKGKDVELRCDPISGHTALYWYRQSLGQGLEFLIYFQGNSAPDKSGLPSDRFSAERTGGSVSTLTIQRTQQEDSAVYLCASSWGQGSTEAFFGQGTRLTVV.

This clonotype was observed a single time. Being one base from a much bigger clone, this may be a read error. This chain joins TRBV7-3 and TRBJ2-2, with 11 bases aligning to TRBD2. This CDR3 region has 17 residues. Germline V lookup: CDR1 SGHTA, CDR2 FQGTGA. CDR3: CVSSLRAPGLAAGELFF. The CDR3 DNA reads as TGTGTCAGCAGCCTAAGGGCGCCGGGACTAGCGGCCGGGGAGCTGTTTTTT.

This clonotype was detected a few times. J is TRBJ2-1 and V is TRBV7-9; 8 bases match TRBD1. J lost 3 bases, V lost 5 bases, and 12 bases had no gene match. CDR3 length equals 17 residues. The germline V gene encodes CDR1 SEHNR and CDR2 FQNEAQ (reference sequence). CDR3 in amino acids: CASSSFDPGTGYNEQFF. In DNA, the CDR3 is TGTGCCAGCAGCAGCTTCGATCCCGGGACAGGCTACAATGAGCAGTTCTTC.

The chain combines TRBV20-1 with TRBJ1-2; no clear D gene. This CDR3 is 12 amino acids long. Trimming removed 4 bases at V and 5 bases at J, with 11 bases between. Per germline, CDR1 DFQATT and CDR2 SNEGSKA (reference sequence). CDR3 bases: TGCAGTGCTACCGGCGACAATTATGGCTACACCTTC. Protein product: CSATGDNYGYTF.

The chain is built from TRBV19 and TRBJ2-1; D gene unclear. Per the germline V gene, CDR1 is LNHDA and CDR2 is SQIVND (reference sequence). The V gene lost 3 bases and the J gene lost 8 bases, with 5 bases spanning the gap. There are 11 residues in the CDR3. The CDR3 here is CASSIRDEQFF. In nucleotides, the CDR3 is TGTGCCAGTAGTATCCGCGATGAGCAGTTCTTC.